This TCR beta chain was observed in a study of a mutant IDH1 vaccine in newly diagnosed glioma. Study-wide context: The study gave patients eight vaccinations in weeks 1, 3, 5, 7, 11, 15, 19, 23.

Only in-frame clones appear in the TCRdb table, and some are missing; sequencing was by immunoSEQ multiplex PCR. This sample has about 11,000 clones; approximately 90% occur once, and the top ten carry 5.2%. Time point of the sample: week 23, last vaccination. One vaccine dose held 300 ug of mutant IDH1 20-mer peptide and came with topical imiquimod. Unmatched junction bases numbered 2, after V lost 0 bases and J lost 2 bases. The CDR3 consists of 15 residues. Germline assignment: CDR1 KGHSH and CDR2 LQKENI. Regarding this clone: Its matching antigen is unknown.

The chain combines TRBV18 with TRBJ2-7; 9 nucleotides agree with TRBD1. Material: PBMCs, obtained from a glioma patient whose treatment included an IDH1 peptide vaccine. This TCR came from a woman in her forties with glioma. Some clones in this sample may be carry-over from other donors' samples. The DNA for the CDR3 is TGTGCCAGCTCACCACCTGGACAGGGGACCTACGAGCAGTACTTC. It translates to CASSPPGQGTYEQYF.